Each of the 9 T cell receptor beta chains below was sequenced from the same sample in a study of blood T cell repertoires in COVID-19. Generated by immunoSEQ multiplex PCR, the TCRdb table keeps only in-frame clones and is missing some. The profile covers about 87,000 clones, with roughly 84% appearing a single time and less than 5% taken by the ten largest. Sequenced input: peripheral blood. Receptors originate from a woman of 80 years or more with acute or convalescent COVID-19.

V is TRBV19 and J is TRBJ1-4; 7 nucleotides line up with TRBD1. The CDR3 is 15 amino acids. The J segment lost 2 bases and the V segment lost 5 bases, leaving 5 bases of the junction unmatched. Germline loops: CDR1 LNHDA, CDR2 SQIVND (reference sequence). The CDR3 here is CASSLRGQTNEKLFF. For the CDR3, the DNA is TGTGCCAGTAGTCTCCGGGGACAGACTAATGAAAAACTGTTTTTT.

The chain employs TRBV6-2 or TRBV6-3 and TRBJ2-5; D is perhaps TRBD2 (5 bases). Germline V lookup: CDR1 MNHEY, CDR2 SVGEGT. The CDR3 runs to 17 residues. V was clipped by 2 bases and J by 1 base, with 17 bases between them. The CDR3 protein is CASSYGSGSRFQETQYF. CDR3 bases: TGTGCCAGCAGTTACGGGTCGGGATCAAGATTCCAAGAGACCCAGTACTTC.

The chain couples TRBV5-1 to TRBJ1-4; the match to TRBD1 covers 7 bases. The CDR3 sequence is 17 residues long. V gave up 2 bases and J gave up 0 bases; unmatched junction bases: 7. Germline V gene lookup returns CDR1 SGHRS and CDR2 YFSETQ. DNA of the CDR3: TGCGCCAGCAGCTTTTTGGGGCAGGGGGCAACTAATGAAAAACTGTTTTTT. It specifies CASSFLGQGATNEKLFF.

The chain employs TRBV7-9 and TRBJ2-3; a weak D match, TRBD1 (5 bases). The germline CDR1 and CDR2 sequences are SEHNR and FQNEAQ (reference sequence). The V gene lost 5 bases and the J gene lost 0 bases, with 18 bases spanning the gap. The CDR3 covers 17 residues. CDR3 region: CASSPLPGHTSTDTQYF. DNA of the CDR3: TGTGCCAGCAGCCCACTTCCCGGACATACTAGCACAGATACGCAGTATTTT.

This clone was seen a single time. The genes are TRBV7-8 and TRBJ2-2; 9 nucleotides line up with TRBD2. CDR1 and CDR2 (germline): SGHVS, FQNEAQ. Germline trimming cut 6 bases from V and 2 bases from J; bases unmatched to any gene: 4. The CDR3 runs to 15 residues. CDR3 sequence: CASRISGGNTGELFF. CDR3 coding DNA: TGTGCCAGCAGGATTAGCGGGGGCAACACCGGGGAGCTGTTTTTT.

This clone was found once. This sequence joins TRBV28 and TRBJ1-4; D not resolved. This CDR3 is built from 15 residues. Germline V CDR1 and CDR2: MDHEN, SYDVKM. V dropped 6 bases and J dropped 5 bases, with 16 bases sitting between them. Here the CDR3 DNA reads TGTGCCAGCAGCCGCCCAACAGCCACGAATGAAAAACTGTTTTTT. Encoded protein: CASSRPTATNEKLFF.

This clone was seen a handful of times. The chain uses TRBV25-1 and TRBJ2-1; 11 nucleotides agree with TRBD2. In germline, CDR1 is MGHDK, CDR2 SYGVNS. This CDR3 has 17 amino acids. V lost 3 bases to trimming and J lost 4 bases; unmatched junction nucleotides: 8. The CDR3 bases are TGTGCCAGCAGTGATAGACTAGCGGGGAATCAGTACAATGAGCAGTTCTTC. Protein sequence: CASSDRLAGNQYNEQFF.

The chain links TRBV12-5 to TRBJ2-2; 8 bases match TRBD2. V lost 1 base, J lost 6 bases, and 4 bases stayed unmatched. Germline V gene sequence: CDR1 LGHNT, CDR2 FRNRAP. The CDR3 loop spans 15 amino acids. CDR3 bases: TGTGCTAGTGGTTTGGAGAGCGGGAGCGCCGGGGAGCTGTTTTTT. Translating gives CASGLESGSAGELFF.

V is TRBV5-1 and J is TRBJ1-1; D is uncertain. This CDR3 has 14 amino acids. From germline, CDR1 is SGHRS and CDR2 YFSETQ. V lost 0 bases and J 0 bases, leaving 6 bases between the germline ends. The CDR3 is CASSLGAVNTEAFF. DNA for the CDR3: TGCGCCAGCAGCTTGGGTGCGGTGAACACTGAAGCTTTCTTT.